This T cell receptor (beta chain) was retrieved from a study of persistence of HIV-infected CD4 T cells. Points from the study as a whole: TCRbeta richness was lower in CMV- and Gag-responding cells than in anti-CD3/anti-CD28-responding cells. Proviral oligoclonality tracked with TCR oligoclonality within the same sorted cells.

This clone occurred once. Its target is unknown. This was the immunoSEQ version 4 assay in survey mode. Here immunoSEQ multiplex PCR was the method, and the copy in TCRdb shows in-frame clones only, minus some. The profile shows 25,000 to 30,000 clones, approximately 80% of them singletons. Stimulation used around 9.1 ug/mL lysate from CMV-infected fibroblasts. Memory cells lacking CD40L and CD69 with high CD45RO were sorted. Suppressive ART was started during chronic HIV-1 infection in these adults. PBMCs were depleted of CD8+ T cells before stimulation. Specimen: CD4+ T cells sorted from PBMCs after roughly 20-hour stimulation, collected from a patient who received antiretroviral therapy. The sequence came from an adult woman with HIV who was CMV-seropositive.

The CDR3 DNA is TGTGCCAGCAGCTTATTATACGGCTACACCTTC. Residues: CASSLLYGYTF. The chain combines TRBV7-7 with TRBJ1-2; no definite D call. Trimming removed 2 bases at V and 8 bases at J, with 6 bases between. The CDR3 has 11 amino acids. From germline, CDR1 is SSHAT and CDR2 FNYEAQ (reference sequence).